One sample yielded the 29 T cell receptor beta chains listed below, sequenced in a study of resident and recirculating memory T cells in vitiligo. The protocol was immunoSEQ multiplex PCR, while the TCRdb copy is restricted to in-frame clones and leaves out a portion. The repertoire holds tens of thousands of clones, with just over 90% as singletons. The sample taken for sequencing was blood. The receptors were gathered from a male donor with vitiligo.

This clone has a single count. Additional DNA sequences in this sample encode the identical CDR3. The CDR3, as DNA: TGTGCCAGCAGTTACTCGAAAGGACAAGGCTACGAGCAGTACTTC. Encoded protein: CASSYSKGQGYEQYF. The genes are TRBV6-5 and TRBJ2-7; D perhaps matches TRBD1 (5 bases). CDR3 length equals 15 residues. Between the trimmed V and J ends, which lost 0 bases and 3 bases, there was a span of 12 bases. The germline V gene has CDR1 MNHEY and CDR2 SVGAGI.

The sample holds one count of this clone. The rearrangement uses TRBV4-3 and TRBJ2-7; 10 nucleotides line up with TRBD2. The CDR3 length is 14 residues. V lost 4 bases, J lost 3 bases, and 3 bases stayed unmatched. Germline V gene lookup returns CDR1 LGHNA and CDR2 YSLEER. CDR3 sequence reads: CASSLGLAVYEQYF. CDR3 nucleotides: TGCGCCAGCAGCCTAGGACTAGCGGTCTACGAGCAGTACTTC.

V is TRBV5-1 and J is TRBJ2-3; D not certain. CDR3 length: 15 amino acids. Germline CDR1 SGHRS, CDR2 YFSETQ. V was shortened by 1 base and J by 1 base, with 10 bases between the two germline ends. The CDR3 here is CASSLMSRGTDTQYF. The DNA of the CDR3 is TGCGCCAGCAGCTTGATGAGCCGGGGCACAGATACGCAGTATTTT.

CDR3 bases: TGTGCCAGCAGCCCGGGACTAGCGGGGATCACAGATACGCAGTATTTT. It yields the protein CASSPGLAGITDTQYF. V and J are TRBV7-2 and TRBJ2-3; 13 bases are shared with TRBD2. Trimming cost V 5 bases and J 2 bases; bases outside gene matches: 4. This CDR3 is 16 amino acids long. CDR1 and CDR2 from the germline V gene are SGHTA and FQGNSA. The full variable domain, completed using reference TRBV7-2 and TRBJ2-3, is GAGVSQSPSNKVTEKGKDVELRCDPISGHTALYWYRQSLGQGLEFLIYFQGNSAPDKSGLPSDRFSAERTGGSVSTLTIQRTQQEDSAVYLCASSPGLAGITDTQYFGPGTRLTVL.

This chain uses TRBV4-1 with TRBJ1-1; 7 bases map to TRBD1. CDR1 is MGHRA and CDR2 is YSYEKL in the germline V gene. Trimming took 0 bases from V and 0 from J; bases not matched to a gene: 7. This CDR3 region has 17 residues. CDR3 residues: CASSQDFPTGMNTEAFF. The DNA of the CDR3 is TGCGCCAGCAGCCAAGATTTTCCGACAGGGATGAACACTGAAGCTTTCTTT.

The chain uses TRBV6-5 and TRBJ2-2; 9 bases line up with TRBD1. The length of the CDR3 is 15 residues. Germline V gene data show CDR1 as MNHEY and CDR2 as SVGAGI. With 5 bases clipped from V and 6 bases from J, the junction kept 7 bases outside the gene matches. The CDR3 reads CASSGQNRGPGELFF. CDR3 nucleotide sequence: TGTGCCAGCAGTGGACAGAACAGGGGGCCCGGGGAGCTGTTTTTT.

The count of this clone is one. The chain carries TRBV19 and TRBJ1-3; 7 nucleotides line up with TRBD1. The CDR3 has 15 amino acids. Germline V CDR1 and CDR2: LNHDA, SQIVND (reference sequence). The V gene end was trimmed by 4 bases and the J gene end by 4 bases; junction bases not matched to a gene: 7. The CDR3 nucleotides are TGTGCCAGTAGTAGAGACAGGGATAGCGGAAACACCATATATTTT. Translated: CASSRDRDSGNTIYF.

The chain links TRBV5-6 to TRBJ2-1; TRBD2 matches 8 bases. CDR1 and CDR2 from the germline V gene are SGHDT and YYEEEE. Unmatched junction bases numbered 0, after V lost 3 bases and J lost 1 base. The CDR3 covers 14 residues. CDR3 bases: TGTGCCAGCAGCTCGGGGGGGTCCTACAATGAGCAGTTCTTC. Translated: CASSSGGSYNEQFF.

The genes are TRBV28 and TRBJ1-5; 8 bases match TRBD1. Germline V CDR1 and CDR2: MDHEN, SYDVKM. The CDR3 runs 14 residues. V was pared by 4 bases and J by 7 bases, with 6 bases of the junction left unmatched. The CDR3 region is CASSSGQGKQPQHF. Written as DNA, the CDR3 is TGTGCCAGCAGTTCTGGACAGGGTAAACAGCCCCAGCATTTT.

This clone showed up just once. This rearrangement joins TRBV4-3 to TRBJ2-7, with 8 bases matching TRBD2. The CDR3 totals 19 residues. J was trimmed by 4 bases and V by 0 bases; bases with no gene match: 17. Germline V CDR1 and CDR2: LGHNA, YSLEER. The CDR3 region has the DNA TGCGCCAGCAGCCAAGAAACTCACAACACCGCGGGGGGCGGGTACGAGCAGTACTTC. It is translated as CASSQETHNTAGGGYEQYF.

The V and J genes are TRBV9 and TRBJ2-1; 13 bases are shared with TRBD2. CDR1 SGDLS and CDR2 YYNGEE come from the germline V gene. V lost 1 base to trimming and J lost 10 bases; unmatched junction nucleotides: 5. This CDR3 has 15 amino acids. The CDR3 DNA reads TGTGCCAGCAGCGTAACTAGCGGGGGGGCACGGGAGCAGTTCTTC. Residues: CASSVTSGGAREQFF. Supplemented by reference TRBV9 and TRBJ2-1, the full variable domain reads DSGVTQTPKHLITATGQRVTLRCSPRSGDLSVYWYQQSLDQGLQFLIQYYNGEERAKGNILERFSAQQFPDLHSELNLSSLELGDSALYFCASSVTSGGAREQFFGPGTRLTVL.

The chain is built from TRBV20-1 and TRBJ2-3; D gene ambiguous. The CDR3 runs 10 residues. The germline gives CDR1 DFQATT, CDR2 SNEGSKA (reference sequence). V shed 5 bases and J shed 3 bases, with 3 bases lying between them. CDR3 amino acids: CSARTDTQYF. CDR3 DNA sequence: TGCAGTGCTCGGACAGATACGCAGTATTTT.

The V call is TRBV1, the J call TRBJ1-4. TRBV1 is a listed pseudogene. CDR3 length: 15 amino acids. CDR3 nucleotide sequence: TGCACCAGCAGCCAAGTGAGGTCTGTTAATGAAAAACTGTTTTTT. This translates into CTSSQVRSVNEKLFF.

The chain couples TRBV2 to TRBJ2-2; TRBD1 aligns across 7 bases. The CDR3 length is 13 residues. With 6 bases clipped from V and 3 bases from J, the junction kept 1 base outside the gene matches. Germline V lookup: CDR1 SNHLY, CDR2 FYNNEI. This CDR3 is CASRDRDTGELFF. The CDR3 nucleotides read TGTGCCAGCAGAGACAGGGACACCGGGGAGCTGTTTTTT.

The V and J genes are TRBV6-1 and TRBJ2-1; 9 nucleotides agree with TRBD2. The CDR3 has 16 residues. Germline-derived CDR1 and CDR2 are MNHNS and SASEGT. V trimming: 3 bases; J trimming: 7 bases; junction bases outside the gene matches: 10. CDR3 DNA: TGTGCCAGCAGTGATAGCTGGCGGGGGGGTACGAATGAGCAGTTCTTC. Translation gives CASSDSWRGGTNEQFF.

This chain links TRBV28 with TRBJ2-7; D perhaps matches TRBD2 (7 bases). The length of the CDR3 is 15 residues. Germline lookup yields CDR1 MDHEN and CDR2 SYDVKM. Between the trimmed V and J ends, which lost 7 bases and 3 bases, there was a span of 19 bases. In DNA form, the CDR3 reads TGTGCCAGCAAGGGGGGGGCTGGGGGGATCTACGAGCAGTACTTC. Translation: CASKGGAGGIYEQYF. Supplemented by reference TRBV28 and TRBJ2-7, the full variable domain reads DVKVTQSSRYLVKRTGEKVFLECVQDMDHENMFWYRQDPGLGLRLIYFSYDVKMKEKGDIPEGYSVSREKKERFSLILESASTNQTSMYLCASKGGAGGIYEQYFGPGTRLTVT.

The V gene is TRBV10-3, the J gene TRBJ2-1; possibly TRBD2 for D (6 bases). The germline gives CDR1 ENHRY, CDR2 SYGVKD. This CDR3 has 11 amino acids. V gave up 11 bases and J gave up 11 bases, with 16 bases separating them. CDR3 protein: CAVQRDSQQFF. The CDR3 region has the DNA TGTGCCGTCCAGAGGGACTCGCAGCAGTTCTTC.

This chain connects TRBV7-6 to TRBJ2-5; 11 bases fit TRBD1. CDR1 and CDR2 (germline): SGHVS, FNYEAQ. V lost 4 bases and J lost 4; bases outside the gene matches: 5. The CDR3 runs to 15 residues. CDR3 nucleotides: TGTGCCAGCAGCTCACGGACAGGGGGCTTAGAGACCCAGTACTTC. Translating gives CASSSRTGGLETQYF. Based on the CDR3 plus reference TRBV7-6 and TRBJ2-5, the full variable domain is GAGVSQSPRYKVTKRGQDVALRCDPISGHVSLYWYRQALGQGPEFLTYFNYEAQQDKSGLPNDRFSAERPEGSISTLTIQRTEQRDSAMYRCASSSRTGGLETQYFGPGTRLLVL.

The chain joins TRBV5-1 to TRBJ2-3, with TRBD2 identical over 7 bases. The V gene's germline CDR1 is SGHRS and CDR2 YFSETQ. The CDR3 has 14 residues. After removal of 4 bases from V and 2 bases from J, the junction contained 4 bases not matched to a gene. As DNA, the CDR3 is TGCGCCAGCAGCGGGGGACTAACCACAGATACGCAGTATTTT. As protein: CASSGGLTTDTQYF.

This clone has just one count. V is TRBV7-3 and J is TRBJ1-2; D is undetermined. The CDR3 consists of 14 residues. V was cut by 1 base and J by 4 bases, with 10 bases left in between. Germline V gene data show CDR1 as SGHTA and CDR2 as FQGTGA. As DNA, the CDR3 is TGTGCCAGCAGCTTAATGGGCAGTGGCTATGGCTACACCTTC. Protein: CASSLMGSGYGYTF.

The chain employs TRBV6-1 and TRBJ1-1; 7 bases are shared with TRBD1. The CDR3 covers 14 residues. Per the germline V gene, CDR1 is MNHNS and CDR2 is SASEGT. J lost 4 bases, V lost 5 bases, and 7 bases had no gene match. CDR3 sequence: CASSLTGEVTEAFF. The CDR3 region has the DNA TGTGCCAGCAGTCTCACAGGGGAAGTCACTGAAGCTTTCTTT.

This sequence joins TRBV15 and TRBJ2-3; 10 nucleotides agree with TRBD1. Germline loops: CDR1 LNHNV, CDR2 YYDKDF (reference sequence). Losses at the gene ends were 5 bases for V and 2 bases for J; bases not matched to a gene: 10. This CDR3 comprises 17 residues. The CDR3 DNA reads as TGTGCCACCAGCTTACGAACCGGGACAGGGGACACAGATACGCAGTATTTT. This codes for CATSLRTGTGDTDTQYF. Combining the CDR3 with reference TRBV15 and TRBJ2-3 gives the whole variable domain DAMVIQNPRYQVTQFGKPVTLSCSQTLNHNVMYWYQQKSSQAPKLLFHYYDKDFNNEADTPDNFQSRRPNTSFCFLDIRSPGLGDTAMYLCATSLRTGTGDTDTQYFGPGTRLTVL.

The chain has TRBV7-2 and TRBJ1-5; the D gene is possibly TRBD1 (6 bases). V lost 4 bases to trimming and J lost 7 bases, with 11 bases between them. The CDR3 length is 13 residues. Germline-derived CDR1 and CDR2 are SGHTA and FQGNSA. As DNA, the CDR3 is TGTGCCAGCAGCTCACAGGGAACGCAGCCCCAGCATTTT. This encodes CASSSQGTQPQHF.

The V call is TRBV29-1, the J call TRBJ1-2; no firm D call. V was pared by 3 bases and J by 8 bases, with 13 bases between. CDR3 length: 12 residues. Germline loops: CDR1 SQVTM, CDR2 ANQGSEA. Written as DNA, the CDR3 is TGCAGCGTTGAGCGGTGGTGGAGGGGCTACACCTTC. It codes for CSVERWWRGYTF. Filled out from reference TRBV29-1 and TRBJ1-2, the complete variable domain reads SAVISQKPSRDICQRGTSLTIQCQVDSQVTMMFWYRQQPGQSLTLIATANQGSEATYESGFVIDKFPISRPNLTFSTLTVSNMSPEDSSIYLCSVERWWRGYTFGSGTRLTVV.

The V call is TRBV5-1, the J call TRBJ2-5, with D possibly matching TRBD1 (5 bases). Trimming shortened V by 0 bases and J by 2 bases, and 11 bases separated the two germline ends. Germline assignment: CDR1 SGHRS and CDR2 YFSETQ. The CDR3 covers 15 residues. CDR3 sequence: CASSLVAGLQETQYF. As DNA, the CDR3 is TGCGCCAGCAGCTTGGTAGCAGGGCTACAAGAGACCCAGTACTTC.

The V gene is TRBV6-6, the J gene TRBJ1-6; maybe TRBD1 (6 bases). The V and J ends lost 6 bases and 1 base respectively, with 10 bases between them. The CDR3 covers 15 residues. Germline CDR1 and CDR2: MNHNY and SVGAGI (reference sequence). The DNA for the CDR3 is TGTGCCAGCAGGTCGGACAGATCCTATAATTCACCCCTCCACTTT. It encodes CASRSDRSYNSPLHF.

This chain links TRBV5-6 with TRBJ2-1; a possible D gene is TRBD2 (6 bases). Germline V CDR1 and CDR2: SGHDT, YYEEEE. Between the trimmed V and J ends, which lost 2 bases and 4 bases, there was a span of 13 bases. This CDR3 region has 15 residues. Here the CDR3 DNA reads TGTGCCAGCAGCTTCGGAGGGAACGGGTACAATGAGCAGTTCTTC. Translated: CASSFGGNGYNEQFF.

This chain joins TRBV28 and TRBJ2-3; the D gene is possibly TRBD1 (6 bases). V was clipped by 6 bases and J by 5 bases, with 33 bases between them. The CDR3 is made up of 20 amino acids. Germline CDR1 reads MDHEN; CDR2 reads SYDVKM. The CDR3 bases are TGTGCCAGCAGCCTTGACCTCTCCACTGGGACATCCTCCCGGGGAGATACGCAGTATTTT. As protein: CASSLDLSTGTSSRGDTQYF.

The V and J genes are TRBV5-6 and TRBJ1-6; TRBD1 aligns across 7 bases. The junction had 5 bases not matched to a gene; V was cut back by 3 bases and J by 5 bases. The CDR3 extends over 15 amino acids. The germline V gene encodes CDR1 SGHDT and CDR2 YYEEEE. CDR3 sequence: CASSYTDRDNSPLHF. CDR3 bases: TGTGCCAGCAGCTATACCGACAGGGATAATTCACCCCTCCACTTT. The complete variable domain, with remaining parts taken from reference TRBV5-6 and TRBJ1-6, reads DAGVTQSPTHLIKTRGQQVTLRCSPKSGHDTVSWYQQALGQGPQFIFQYYEEEERQRGNFPDRFSGHQFPNYSSELNVNALLLGDSALYLCASSYTDRDNSPLHFGNGTRLTVT.